This T cell receptor (beta chain) originates from a study of blood T cell repertoires in COVID-19. Study in general: In each case, the material was cDNA or gDNA derived from T cells, B-cell-depleted T cells, or PBMCs.

The CDR3 contains 18 residues. V shed 1 base, J shed 2 bases, and the junction held 12 bases outside the gene matches. The germline CDR1 and CDR2 sequences are SGHAT and FQNNGV. The repertoire was sequenced with immunoSEQ multiplex PCR; TCRdb's copy has only in-frame clones and lacks some. The repertoire has hundreds of thousands of clones, about 85% of them found once; the top ten carry approximately 3.6%. This receptor was identified in a woman in her late teens or twenties with acute or convalescent COVID-19. The sample comprised peripheral blood. This chain connects TRBV11-2 to TRBJ2-7, with 9 bases identical to TRBD2. CDR3 nucleotides: TGTGCCAGCAGCTTAGTTCGTCTAGCGGGAACCCTCACCTACGAGCAGTACTTC. It codes for CASSLVRLAGTLTYEQYF.